This is a list of T cell receptor beta chains from one sample in a study of shared clonotypes between healthy human individuals. Here immunoSEQ multiplex PCR was the method, and the copy in TCRdb shows in-frame clones only, minus some. The sample lists some 1 million clones; about 80% were seen once. The specimen sequenced was memory CD4+ T cells sorted from blood. The receptors originated from a man between 18 and 35 years old in good health. The conserved cysteine and the conserved F or W are not part of the CDR3 here.

CDR3: ASSDRGGQGAMLGEAF
V: TRBV10-2
J: TRBJ1-1

CDR3: ASSEIYEQY
V: TRBV2
J: TRBJ2-7

CDR3: ASSLAPWPGPRGANVLT
V: TRBV27
J: TRBJ2-6

CDR3: ASSLDRYTDTQY
V: TRBV5-1
J: TRBJ2-3

CDR3: ASSQALQGTGELF
V: TRBV4-1
J: TRBJ2-2

CDR3: ACDTLPYEQY
V: TRBV30
J: TRBJ2-7

CDR3: ASSLGGPGQDPKLF
V: TRBV11-2
J: TRBJ1-4

CDR3: ASSPEGLRGYT
V: TRBV18
J: TRBJ1-2

CDR3: SVRKAEETQY
V: TRBV29-1
J: TRBJ2-5

CDR3: ASSDLSYEQY
V: TRBV25-1
J: TRBJ2-7

CDR3: ASSFGKAGQEKLF
V: TRBV28
J: TRBJ1-4